The sequence of this TCR beta chain was determined in a study of T cells in Graves' hyperthyroidism and ophthalmopathy. About the study: The initial diagnosis was the point when peripheral blood was collected, ahead of any treatment.

In regard to this clonotype: Its antigen is unknown.

Overall study findings and caveats: Blood also showed most of the thyroid clonotypes that were expanded above 0.001.

Germline V gene sequence: CDR1 MNHEY, CDR2 SMNVEV (reference sequence). J gave up 4 bases and V 11 bases, and 8 bases lay outside the gene matches. The CDR3 extends over 13 amino acids. Regions amplified from RNA transcripts were the TCR beta CDR3 regions. The TCR CDR3 first-round RT-PCR relied on the HTBI primer set. A single record per CDR3 protein comes from TCRdb applying MiXCR to the multiplex PCR reads. This table has around 110,000 distinct CDR3 sequences, approximately 16% appearing once. J is TRBJ2-4 and V is TRBV27, with 7 bases fitting TRBD1. Sequences were obtained from blood. This TCR derives from a woman between 45 and 65 years old with Graves' hyperthyroidism. CDR3 protein: CASSGTVKNIQYF. The CDR3 DNA sequence: TGTGCCTCCTCCGGGACAGTTAAAAACATTCAGTACTTC.